This TCR beta chain comes out of a study of cytomegalovirus exposure and HLA in healthy donors. Vbeta (60) and Jbeta (13) primers were used in the PCR. The repertoire was sequenced with immunoSEQ multiplex PCR; TCRdb's copy has only in-frame clones and lacks some. The table lists 150,000 to 200,000 clones, 75% to 85% of them singletons. The V segment lost 4 bases and the J segment 8 bases; nucleotides outside the gene matches: 7. CDR1 SGHAT and CDR2 FQNNGV come from the germline V gene. The CDR3 spans 15 residues. This receptor was identified in a woman aged 50 to 60 in good health and CMV-seronegative. Sequenced input: PBMCs. J is TRBJ1-4 and V is TRBV11-2, with 10 bases fitting TRBD1. The CDR3 nucleotides read TGTGCCAGCAGCTATAGGGACAGGGGAAGGGAAAAACTGTTTTTT. It is translated as CASSYRDRGREKLFF.